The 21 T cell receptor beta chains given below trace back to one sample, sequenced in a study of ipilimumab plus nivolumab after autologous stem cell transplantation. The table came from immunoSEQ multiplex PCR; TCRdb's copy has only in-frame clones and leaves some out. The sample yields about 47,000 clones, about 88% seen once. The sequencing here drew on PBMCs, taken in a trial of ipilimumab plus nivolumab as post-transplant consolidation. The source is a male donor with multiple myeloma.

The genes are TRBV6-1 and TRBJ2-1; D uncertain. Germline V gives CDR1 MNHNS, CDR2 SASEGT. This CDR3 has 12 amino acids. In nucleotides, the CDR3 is TGTGCGCTCGACGAACGCTACAATGAGCAGTTCTTC. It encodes CALDERYNEQFF.

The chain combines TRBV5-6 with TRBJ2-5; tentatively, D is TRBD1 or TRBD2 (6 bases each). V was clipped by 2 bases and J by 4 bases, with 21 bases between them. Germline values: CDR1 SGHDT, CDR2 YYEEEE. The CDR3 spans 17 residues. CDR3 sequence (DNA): TGTGCCAGCAGCTTTTGGGGGGCCCTTGGAGGGGGAGAGACCCAGTACTTC. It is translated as CASSFWGALGGGETQYF.

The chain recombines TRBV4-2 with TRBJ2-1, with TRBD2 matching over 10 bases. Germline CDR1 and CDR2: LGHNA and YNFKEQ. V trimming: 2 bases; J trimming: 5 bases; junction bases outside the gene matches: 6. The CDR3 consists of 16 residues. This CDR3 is CASSQPTSGVNNEQFF. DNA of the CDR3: TGTGCCAGCAGCCAACCTACTAGCGGGGTGAACAATGAGCAGTTCTTC.

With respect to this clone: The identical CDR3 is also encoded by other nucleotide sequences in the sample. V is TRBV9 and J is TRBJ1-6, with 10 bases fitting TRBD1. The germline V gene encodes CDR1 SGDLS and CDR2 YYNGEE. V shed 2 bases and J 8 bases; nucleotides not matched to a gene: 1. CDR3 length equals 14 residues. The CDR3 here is CASSVGQGDSPLHF. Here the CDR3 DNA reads TGTGCCAGCAGCGTCGGACAGGGGGATTCACCCCTCCACTTT.

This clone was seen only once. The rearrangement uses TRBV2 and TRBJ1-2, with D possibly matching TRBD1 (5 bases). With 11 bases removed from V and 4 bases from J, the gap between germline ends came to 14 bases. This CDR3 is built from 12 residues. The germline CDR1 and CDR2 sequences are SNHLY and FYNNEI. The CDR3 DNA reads TGTGCCTCCGGGGCAGGGCCCTATGGCTACACCTTC. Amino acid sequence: CASGAGPYGYTF.

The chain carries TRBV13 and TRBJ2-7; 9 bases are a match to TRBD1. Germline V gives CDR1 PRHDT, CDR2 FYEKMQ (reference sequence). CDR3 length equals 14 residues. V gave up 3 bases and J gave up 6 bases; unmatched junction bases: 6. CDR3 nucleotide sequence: TGTGCCAGCAGCTTGGCCGGGACAGGGTCCGAGCAGTACTTC. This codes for CASSLAGTGSEQYF.

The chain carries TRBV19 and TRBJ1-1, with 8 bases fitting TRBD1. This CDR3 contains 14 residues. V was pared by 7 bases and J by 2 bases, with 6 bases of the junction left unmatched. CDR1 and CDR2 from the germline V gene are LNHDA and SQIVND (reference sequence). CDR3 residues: CASTKDRDNTEAFF. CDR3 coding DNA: TGTGCCAGTACCAAGGACAGGGATAACACTGAAGCTTTCTTT.

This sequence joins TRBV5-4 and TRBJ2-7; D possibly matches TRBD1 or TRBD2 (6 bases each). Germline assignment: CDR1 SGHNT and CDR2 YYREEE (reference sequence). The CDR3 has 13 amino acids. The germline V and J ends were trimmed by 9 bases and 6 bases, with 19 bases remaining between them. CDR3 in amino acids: CATGGHTSGEQYF. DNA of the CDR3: TGTGCCACCGGGGGCCATACCTCCGGCGAGCAGTACTTC.

The DNA for the CDR3 is TGTGCCAGTACGGGGGCCAGCGACCAAACAGATACGCAGTATTTT. Translation gives CASTGASDQTDTQYF. The J gene is TRBJ2-3, the V gene TRBV19; D is possibly TRBD1 or TRBD2 (6 bases each). The CDR3 contains 15 residues. Deletions cut 7 bases from V and 3 bases from J, with 17 bases between. The germline V gene encodes CDR1 LNHDA and CDR2 SQIVND (reference sequence).

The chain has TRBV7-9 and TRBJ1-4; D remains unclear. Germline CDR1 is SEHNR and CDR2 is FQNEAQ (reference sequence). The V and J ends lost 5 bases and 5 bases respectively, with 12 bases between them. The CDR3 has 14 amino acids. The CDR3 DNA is TGTGCCAGCAGCCAGCAGGCAGTAAATGAAAAACTGTTTTTT. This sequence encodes CASSQQAVNEKLFF.

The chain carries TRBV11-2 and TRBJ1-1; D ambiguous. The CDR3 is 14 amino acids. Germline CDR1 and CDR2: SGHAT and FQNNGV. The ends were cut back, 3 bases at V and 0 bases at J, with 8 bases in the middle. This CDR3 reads CASSFQLMNTEAFF. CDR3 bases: TGTGCCAGCAGCTTTCAACTTATGAACACTGAAGCTTTCTTT.

The CDR3 bases are TGTGCCAGTAGTATGGTCGGCGGGGCGGGCTACGAGCAGTACTTC. The encoded protein is CASSMVGGAGYEQYF. The chain uses TRBV19 and TRBJ2-7, with D maybe TRBD2 (6 bases). The CDR3 sequence is 15 residues long. V lost 3 bases to trimming and J lost 3 bases, with 15 bases between them. Germline loops: CDR1 LNHDA, CDR2 SQIVND (reference sequence).

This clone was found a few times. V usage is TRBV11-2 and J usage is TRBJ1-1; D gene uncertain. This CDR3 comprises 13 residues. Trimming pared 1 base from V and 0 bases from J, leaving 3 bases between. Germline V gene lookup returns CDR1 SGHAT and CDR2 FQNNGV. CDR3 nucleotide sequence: TGTGCCAGCAGCTTAGCCGTGAACACTGAAGCTTTCTTT. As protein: CASSLAVNTEAFF.

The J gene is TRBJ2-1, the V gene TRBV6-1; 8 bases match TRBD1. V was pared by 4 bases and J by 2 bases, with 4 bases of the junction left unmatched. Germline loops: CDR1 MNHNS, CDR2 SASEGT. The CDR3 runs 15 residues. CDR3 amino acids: CASSGDRIAYNEQFF. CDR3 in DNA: TGTGCCAGCAGTGGGGACAGGATAGCCTACAATGAGCAGTTCTTC.

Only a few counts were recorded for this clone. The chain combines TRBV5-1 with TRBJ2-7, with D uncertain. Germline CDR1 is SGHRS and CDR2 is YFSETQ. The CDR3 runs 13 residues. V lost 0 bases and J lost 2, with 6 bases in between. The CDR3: CASSLAETYEQYF. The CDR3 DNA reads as TGCGCCAGCAGCTTGGCGGAAACCTACGAGCAGTACTTC.

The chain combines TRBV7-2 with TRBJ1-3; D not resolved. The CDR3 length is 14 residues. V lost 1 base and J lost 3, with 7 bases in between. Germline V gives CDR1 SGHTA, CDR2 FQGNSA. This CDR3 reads CASSLGWGGNTIYF. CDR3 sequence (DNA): TGTGCCAGCAGCTTAGGGTGGGGTGGAAACACCATATATTTT.

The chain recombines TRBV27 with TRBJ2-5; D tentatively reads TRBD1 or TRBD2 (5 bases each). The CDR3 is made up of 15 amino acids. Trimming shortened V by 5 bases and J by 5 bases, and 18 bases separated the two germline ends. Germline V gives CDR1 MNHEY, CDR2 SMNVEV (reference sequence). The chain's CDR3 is CASSTSGRGVETQYF. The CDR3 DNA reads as TGTGCCAGCAGTACCAGCGGTAGGGGCGTGGAGACCCAGTACTTC.

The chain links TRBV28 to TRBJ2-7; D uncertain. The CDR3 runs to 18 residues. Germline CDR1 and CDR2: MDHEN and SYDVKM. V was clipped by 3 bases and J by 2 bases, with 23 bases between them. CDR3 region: CASSFIPLASTVTYEQYF. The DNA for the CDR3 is TGTGCCAGCAGTTTTATACCCCTCGCCTCTACCGTCACCTACGAGCAGTACTTC. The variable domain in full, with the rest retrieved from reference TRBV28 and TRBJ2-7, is DVKVTQSSRYLVKRTGEKVFLECVQDMDHENMFWYRQDPGLGLRLIYFSYDVKMKEKGDIPEGYSVSREKKERFSLILESASTNQTSMYLCASSFIPLASTVTYEQYFGPGTRLTVT.

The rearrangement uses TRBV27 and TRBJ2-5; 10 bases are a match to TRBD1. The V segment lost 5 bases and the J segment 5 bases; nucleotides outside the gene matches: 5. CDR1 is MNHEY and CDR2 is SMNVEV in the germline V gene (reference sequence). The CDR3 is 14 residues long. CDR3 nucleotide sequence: TGTGCCAGCAGTGTTCCGGGACAGGGGGAGACCCAGTACTTC. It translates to CASSVPGQGETQYF.

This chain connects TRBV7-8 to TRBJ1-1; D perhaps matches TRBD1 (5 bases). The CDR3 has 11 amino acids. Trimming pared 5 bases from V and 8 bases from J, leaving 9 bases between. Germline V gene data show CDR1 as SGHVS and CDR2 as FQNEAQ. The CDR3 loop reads CASSQGQEAFF. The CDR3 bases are TGTGCCAGCAGCCAAGGACAAGAAGCTTTCTTT.

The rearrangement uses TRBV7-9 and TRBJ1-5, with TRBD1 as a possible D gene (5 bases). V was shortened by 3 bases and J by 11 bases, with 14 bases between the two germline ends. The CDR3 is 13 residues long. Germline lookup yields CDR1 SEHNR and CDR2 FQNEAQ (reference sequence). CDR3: CASSFVRGVAQHF. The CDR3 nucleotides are TGTGCCAGCAGCTTTGTCAGAGGGGTGGCCCAGCATTTT.